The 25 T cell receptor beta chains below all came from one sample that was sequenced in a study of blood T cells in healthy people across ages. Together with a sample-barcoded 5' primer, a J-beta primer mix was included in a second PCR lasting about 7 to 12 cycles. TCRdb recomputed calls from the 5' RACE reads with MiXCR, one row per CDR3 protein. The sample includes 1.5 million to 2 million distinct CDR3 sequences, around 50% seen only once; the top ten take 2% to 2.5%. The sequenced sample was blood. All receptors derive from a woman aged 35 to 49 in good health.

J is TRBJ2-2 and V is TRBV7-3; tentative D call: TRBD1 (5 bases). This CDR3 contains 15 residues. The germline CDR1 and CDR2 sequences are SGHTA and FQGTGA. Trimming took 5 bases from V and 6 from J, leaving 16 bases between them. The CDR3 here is CASSRGQTSAGELFF. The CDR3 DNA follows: TGTGCCAGCAGCCGAGGACAAACGTCCGCCGGGGAGCTGTTTTTT.

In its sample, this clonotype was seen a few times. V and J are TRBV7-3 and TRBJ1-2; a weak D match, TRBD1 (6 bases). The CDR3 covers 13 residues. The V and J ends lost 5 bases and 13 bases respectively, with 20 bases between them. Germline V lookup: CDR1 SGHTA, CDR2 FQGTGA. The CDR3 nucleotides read TGTGCCAGCAGCCCGGGGGGGCAGGGAATCAGCACCTTC. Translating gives CASSPGGQGISTF.

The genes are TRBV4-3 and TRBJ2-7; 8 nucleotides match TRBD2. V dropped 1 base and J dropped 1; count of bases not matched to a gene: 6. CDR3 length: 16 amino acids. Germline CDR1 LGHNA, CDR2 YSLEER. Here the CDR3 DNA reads TGCGCCAGCAGCCAAGGGACCGGGACTAGATCCTACGAGCAGTACTTC. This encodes CASSQGTGTRSYEQYF.

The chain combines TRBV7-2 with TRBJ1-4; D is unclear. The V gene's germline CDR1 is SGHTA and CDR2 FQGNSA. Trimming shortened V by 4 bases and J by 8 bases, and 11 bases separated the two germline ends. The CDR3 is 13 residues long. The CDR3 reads CASSSVAREKLFF. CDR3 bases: TGTGCCAGCAGCTCGGTCGCGAGAGAAAAACTGTTTTTT.

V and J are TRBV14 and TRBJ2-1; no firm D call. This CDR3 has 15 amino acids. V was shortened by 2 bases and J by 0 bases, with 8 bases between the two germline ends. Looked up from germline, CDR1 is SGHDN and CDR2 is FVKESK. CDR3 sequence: CASSQHLSSYNEQFF. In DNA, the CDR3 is TGTGCCAGCAGCCAACATCTAAGCTCCTACAATGAGCAGTTCTTC.

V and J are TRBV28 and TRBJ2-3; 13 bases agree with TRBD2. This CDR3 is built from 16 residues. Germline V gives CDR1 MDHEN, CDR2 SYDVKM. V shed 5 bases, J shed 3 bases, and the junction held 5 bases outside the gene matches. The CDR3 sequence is CASSKTSGGATDTQYF. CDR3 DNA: TGTGCCAGCAGTAAAACTAGCGGGGGGGCGACAGATACGCAGTATTTT.

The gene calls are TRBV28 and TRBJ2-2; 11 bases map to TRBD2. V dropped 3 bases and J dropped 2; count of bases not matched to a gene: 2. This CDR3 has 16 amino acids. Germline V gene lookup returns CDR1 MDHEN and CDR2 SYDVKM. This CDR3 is CASSFLAGGNTGELFF. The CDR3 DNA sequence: TGTGCCAGCAGTTTCCTAGCGGGGGGTAACACCGGGGAGCTGTTTTTT.

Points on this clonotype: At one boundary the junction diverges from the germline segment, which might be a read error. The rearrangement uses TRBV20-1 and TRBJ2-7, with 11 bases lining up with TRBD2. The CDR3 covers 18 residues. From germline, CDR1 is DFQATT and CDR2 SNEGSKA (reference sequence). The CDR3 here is CRARKSLAGGETTYEQYF. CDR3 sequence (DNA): TGCCGTGCTAGGAAATCGCTAGCGGGGGGCGAAACTACCTACGAGCAGTACTTC.

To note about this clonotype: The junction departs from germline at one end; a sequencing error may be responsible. The CDR3 DNA follows: TGTGCTAGCAGTTCCAAGACAGGGGGCATAAGGAATCAGCCCCAGCATTTT. Encoded protein: CASSSKTGGIRNQPQHF. This chain links TRBV6-5 with TRBJ1-5, with TRBD1 matching 10 bases. The CDR3 has 17 amino acids. Per the germline V gene, CDR1 is MNHEY and CDR2 is SVGAGI.

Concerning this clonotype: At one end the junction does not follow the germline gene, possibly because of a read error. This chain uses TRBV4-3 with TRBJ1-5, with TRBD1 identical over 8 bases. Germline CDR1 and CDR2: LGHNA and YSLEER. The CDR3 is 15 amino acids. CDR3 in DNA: TGCGCCAGCAGCCATGAAACAGGGGGGAATCGGCCCCAGCATTTT. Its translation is CASSHETGGNRPQHF.

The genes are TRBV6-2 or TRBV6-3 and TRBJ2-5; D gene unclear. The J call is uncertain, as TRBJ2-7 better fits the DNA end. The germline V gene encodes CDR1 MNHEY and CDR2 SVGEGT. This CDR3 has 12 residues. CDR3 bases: TGTGCCAGCAGTTCCCAATTCGGCGAGCAGTACTTC. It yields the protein CASSSQFGEQYF.

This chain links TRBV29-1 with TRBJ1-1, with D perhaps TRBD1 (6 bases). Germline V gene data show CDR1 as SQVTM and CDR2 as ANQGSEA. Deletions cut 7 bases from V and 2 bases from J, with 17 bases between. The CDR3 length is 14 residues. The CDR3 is CSAVARGPNTEAFF. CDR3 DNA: TGCAGCGCCGTCGCGCGGGGGCCTAACACTGAAGCTTTCTTT.

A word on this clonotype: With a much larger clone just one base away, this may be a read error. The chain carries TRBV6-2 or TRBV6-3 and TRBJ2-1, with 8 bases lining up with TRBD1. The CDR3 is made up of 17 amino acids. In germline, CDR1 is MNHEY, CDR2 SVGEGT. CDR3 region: CASSYTYRGNSYNVQFF. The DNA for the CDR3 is TGTGCCAGCAGTTACACTTACAGGGGGAACTCCTACAATGTGCAGTTCTTC.

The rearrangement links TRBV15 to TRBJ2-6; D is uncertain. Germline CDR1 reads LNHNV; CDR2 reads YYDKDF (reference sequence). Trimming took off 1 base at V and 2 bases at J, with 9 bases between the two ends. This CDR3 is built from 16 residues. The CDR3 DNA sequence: TGTGCCACCAGCAGAGTTGCGGCTACTGGGGCCAACGTCCTGACTTTC. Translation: CATSRVAATGANVLTF.

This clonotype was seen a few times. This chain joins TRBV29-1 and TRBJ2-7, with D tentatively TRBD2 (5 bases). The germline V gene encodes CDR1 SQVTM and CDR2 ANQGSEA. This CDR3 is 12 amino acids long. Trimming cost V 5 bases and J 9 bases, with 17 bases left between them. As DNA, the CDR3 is TGCAGCGTTACGGGAATAGGGAGCTGGCAGTACTTC. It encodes CSVTGIGSWQYF.

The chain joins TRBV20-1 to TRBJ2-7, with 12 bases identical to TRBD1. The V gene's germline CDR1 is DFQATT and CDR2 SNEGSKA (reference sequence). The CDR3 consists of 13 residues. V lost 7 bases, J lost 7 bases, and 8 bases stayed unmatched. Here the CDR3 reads CSGPGQGASEQYF. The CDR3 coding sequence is TGCAGTGGCCCGGGACAGGGGGCGAGTGAGCAGTACTTC.

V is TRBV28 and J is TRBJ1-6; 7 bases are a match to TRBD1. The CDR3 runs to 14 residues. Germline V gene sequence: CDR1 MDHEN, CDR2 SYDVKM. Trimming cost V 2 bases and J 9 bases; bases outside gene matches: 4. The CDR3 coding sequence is TGTGCCAGCAGTTTAGGACAGGAGATTTCACCCCTCCACTTT. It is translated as CASSLGQEISPLHF.

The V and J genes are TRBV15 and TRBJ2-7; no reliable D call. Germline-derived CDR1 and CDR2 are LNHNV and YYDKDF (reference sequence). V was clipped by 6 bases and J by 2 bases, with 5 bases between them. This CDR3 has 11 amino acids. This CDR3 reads CATRQAYEQYF. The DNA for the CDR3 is TGTGCCACCAGACAAGCCTACGAGCAGTACTTC.

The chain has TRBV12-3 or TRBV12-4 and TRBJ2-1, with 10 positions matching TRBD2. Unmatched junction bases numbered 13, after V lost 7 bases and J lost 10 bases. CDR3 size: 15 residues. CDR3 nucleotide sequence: TGTGCCAGCACCTTAGCGGGGGGTGCTATCTGGGAGCAGTTCTTC. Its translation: CASTLAGGAIWEQFF.

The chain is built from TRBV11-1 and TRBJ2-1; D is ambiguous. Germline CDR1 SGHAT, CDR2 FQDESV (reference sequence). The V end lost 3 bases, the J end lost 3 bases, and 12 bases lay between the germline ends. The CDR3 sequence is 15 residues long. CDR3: CASSFGDHDYNEQFF. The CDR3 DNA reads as TGTGCCAGCAGCTTCGGTGATCACGACTACAATGAGCAGTTCTTC.

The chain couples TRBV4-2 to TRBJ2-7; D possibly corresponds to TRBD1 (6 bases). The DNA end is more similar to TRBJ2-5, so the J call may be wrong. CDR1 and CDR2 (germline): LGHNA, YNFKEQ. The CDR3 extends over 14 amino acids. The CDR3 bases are TGTGCCAGCAGCCAAGACCCCCTAGGGGGGACCCAGTACTTC. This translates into CASSQDPLGGTQYF.

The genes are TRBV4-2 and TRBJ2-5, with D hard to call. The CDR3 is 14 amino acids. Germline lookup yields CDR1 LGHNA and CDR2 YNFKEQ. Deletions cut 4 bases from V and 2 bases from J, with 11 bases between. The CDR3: CASSRILAQETQYF. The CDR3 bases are TGTGCCAGCAGCCGTATCTTAGCTCAAGAGACCCAGTACTTC.

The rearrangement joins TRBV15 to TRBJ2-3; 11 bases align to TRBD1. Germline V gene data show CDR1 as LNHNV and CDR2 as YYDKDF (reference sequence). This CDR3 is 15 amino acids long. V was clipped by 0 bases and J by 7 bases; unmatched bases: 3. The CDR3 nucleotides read TGTGCCACCAGCAGAGACGGACAGGGGGCACATACGCAGTATTTT. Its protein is CATSRDGQGAHTQYF.

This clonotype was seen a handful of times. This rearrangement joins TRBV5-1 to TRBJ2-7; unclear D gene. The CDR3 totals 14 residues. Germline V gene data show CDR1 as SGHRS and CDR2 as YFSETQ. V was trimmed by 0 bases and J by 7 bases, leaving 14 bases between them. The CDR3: CASSLGPLVSEQYF. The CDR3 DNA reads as TGCGCCAGCAGCTTGGGACCCCTCGTGAGTGAGCAGTACTTC.

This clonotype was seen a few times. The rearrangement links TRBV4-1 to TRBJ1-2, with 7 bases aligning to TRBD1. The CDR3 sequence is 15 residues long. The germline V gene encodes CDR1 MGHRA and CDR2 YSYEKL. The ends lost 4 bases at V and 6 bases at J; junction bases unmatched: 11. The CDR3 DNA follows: TGCGCCAGCAGCCTTGTGACAGGGATGAAGGATGGCTACACCTTC. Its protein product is CASSLVTGMKDGYTF.